This TCR beta chain was sequenced during a study of blood T cell repertoires in COVID-19. Study context: Researchers got acute and convalescent COVID-19 samples from the United States, Italy and Spain. PBMCs, B-cell-depleted T cells, or T cells provided the cDNA or gDNA that made up the material.

Enrolment of Seattle patients took place during active infection, and they were followed longitudinally. The CDR3 covers 14 residues. Trimming took 3 bases from V and 2 from J; bases not matched to a gene: 2. Germline V gene lookup returns CDR1 SGHDN and CDR2 FVKESK. As originally analysed: Cell counts per sample came from amplifying reference gene primers. Sequenced by immunoSEQ multiplex PCR; TCRdb stores in-frame clones only, minus some. V, J and clone size are taken as reported in that table, and D and trimming were inferred from the DNA itself. This sample has around 260,000 clones, with more than 85% found just once.

The TCR was taken from a person between 18 and 30 years old with COVID-19, enrolled during active disease. Sequenced sample: peripheral blood. The chain recombines TRBV14 with TRBJ2-7; TRBD1 agrees at 9 bases. CDR3 loop: CASSHRDRAYEQYF. The CDR3 DNA sequence: TGTGCCAGCAGCCACCGGGACAGGGCCTACGAGCAGTACTTC.